One sample yielded the 7 T cell receptor beta chains listed below, sequenced in a study of T cell responses to AZD1222 COVID-19 vaccine. Measured with immunoSEQ multiplex PCR; TCRdb has only the in-frame clones, and not every one. The sample shows roughly 140,000 clones, 90% to 95% of them seen only once. Sequencing used peripheral blood, obtained on day 0 of AZD1222 vaccination. The receptor source for this set is an adult in good health.

The genes are TRBV20-1 and TRBJ2-5; D uncertain. CDR3 length: 10 residues. CDR1 DFQATT and CDR2 SNEGSKA come from the germline V gene (reference sequence). V was trimmed by 5 bases and J by 5 bases, leaving 6 bases between them. CDR3 sequence: CSAPRETQYF. CDR3 coding DNA: TGCAGTGCTCCGCGGGAGACCCAGTACTTC.

A single count supports this clone. The chain recombines TRBV5-1 with TRBJ1-4, with D hard to call. Trimming stripped 4 bases from V and 4 bases from J, with 14 bases between. CDR3 length: 15 amino acids. Germline lookup yields CDR1 SGHRS and CDR2 YFSETQ. This CDR3 reads CASSPETAHNEKLFF. Here the CDR3 DNA reads TGCGCCAGCAGCCCCGAAACAGCTCATAATGAAAAACTGTTTTTT.

The chain uses TRBV28 and TRBJ1-1, with D perhaps matching TRBD1 (5 bases). This CDR3 contains 13 residues. V was trimmed by 7 bases and J by 1 base, leaving 10 bases between them. The germline CDR1 and CDR2 sequences are MDHEN and SYDVKM. CDR3 bases: TGTGCCAGCACCACAGGTCCGAACACTGAAGCTTTCTTT. Amino acids: CASTTGPNTEAFF.

This clone was seen only a few times. The V and J genes are TRBV7-9 and TRBJ2-1; perhaps TRBD2 as D (6 bases). CDR1 and CDR2 from the germline V gene are SEHNR and FQNEAQ (reference sequence). This CDR3 is 16 amino acids long. Trimming pared 1 base from V and 3 bases from J, leaving 13 bases between. The CDR3, as DNA: TGTGCCAGCAGCTTAGTAGCCCGGGACTTCTACAATGAGCAGTTCTTC. This translates into CASSLVARDFYNEQFF.

This chain connects TRBV30 to TRBJ1-2, with D possibly matching TRBD1 (6 bases). Germline-derived CDR1 and CDR2 are GTSNPN and SVGIG (reference sequence). Between the trimmed V and J ends, which lost 0 bases and 4 bases, there was a span of 21 bases. CDR3 length: 17 residues. CDR3 bases: TGTGCCTGGAGTGTATGGAGCGACAGGTCTGGGGGCTATGGCTACACCTTC. It codes for CAWSVWSDRSGGYGYTF. The variable domain in full, completed from reference TRBV30 and TRBJ1-2, reads SQTIHQWPATLVQPVGSPLSLECTVEGTSNPNLYWYRQAAGRGLQLLFYSVGIGQISSEVPQNLSASRPQDRQFILSSKKLLLSDSGFYLCAWSVWSDRSGGYGYTFGSGTRLTVV.

This chain uses TRBV7-8 with TRBJ2-7, with unresolved D. The CDR3 totals 14 residues. V lost 5 bases to trimming and J lost 6 bases, with 17 bases between them. In germline, CDR1 is SGHVS, CDR2 FQNEAQ. The CDR3 spells CASSHKISKSEQYF. The CDR3 bases are TGTGCCAGCAGCCACAAGATCAGCAAATCCGAGCAGTACTTC.

The CDR3 bases are TGTGCCAGCTCACCGGCCAGGGAGAATCAGCCCCAGCATTTT. Residues: CASSPARENQPQHF. The V and J genes are TRBV18 and TRBJ1-5; the D gene is possibly TRBD1 (5 bases). Germline V gives CDR1 KGHSH, CDR2 LQKENI. CDR3 length: 14 amino acids. V was trimmed by 3 bases and J by 4 bases, leaving 10 bases between them.